Shown below are 24 T cell receptor beta chains from a single sample sequenced in a study of PD-L1 blockade in urothelial cancer. The data were produced by immunoSEQ multiplex PCR, yet TCRdb's version contains in-frame clones alone and is incomplete. In the table there are some 40,000 clones, under 95% of which are singletons. Time point described: peripheral blood 6 weeks after treatment start. This specimen was PBMCs, taken around atezolizumab (anti-PD-L1) treatment. All receptors derive from a man between 70 and 80 years old with urothelial cancer.

This sequence joins TRBV5-1 and TRBJ1-3, with D uncertain. The CDR3 is 13 amino acids. The V end was cut by 0 bases, the J end by 3 bases, with 4 bases between. CDR1 is SGHRS and CDR2 is YFSETQ in the germline V gene. This chain's CDR3 is CASSLGSGNTIYF. The CDR3 DNA sequence: TGCGCCAGCAGCTTGGGGAGTGGAAACACCATATATTTT.

The gene calls are TRBV19 and TRBJ1-2; a possible D gene is TRBD1 (5 bases). Germline V CDR1 and CDR2: LNHDA, SQIVND (reference sequence). This CDR3 contains 11 residues. As DNA, the CDR3 is TGTGCTGCAGGGACTAACTATGGCTACACCTTC. It translates to CAAGTNYGYTF.

The chain has TRBV7-9 and TRBJ2-2, with a tentative D call TRBD1 (5 bases). Germline assignment: CDR1 SEHNR and CDR2 FQNEAQ (reference sequence). The CDR3 covers 15 residues. Trimming took 5 bases from V and 2 from J, leaving 12 bases between them. CDR3 nucleotide sequence: TGTGCCAGCAGCGGCCGACAGAGAAACACCGGGGAGCTGTTTTTT. It translates to CASSGRQRNTGELFF.

The chain combines TRBV5-1 with TRBJ2-1; 9 nucleotides match TRBD2. This CDR3 has 16 amino acids. J was trimmed by 6 bases and V by 6 bases; bases with no gene match: 13. The germline V gene encodes CDR1 SGHRS and CDR2 YFSETQ. CDR3 sequence (DNA): TGCGCCAGCACCGGGACTAGCCCAAAGGTGGGCAATGAGCAGTTCTTC. It specifies CASTGTSPKVGNEQFF.

The rearrangement links TRBV10-2 to TRBJ2-1; 13 nucleotides match TRBD2. V was pared by 7 bases and J by 9 bases, with 6 bases of the junction left unmatched. Germline CDR1 and CDR2: WSHSY and SAAADI. This CDR3 has 14 residues. CDR3 protein: CASNGLAGEGEQFF. The CDR3 region has the DNA TGCGCCAGCAACGGACTAGCGGGAGAAGGTGAGCAGTTCTTC.

The chain is built from TRBV6-1 and TRBJ2-7, with no clear D. CDR1 and CDR2 (germline): MNHNS, SASEGT. CDR3 length: 15 amino acids. V was pared by 4 bases and J by 0 bases, with 13 bases between. For the CDR3, the DNA is TGTGCCAGCAGTGTTGCGGCCGTAAGCTCCTACGAGCAGTACTTC. This gives the protein CASSVAAVSSYEQYF.

The V call is TRBV6-1, the J call TRBJ1-2; 8 nucleotides match TRBD1. The CDR3 runs to 13 residues. Germline lookup yields CDR1 MNHNS and CDR2 SASEGT. After removal of 3 bases from V and 8 bases from J, the junction contained 5 bases not matched to a gene. CDR3 DNA: TGTGCCAGCAGTGAGCCAGGGGGCTGGGGCTACACCTTC. Translated: CASSEPGGWGYTF.

This sequence joins TRBV30 and TRBJ1-5; D is uncertain. CDR3 length: 15 residues. Trimming removed 3 bases at V and 1 base at J, with 13 bases between. Germline V lookup: CDR1 GTSNPN, CDR2 SVGIG (reference sequence). CDR3 amino acids: CAWSATGNSNQPQHF. The CDR3 nucleotides read TGTGCCTGGAGCGCCACGGGTAACAGCAATCAGCCCCAGCATTTT.

This sequence joins TRBV10-3 and TRBJ2-7; 7 bases agree with TRBD1. Unmatched junction bases numbered 12, after V lost 10 bases and J lost 3 bases. This CDR3 spans 14 amino acids. Germline CDR1 is ENHRY and CDR2 is SYGVKD. The CDR3 region is CATKTLRDSYEQYF. The CDR3 bases are TGTGCCACCAAGACCCTCCGGGACAGCTACGAGCAGTACTTC.

The V gene is TRBV6-5, the J gene TRBJ2-2; 12 nucleotides align to TRBD2. Germline assignment: CDR1 MNHEY and CDR2 SVGAGI. This CDR3 is 15 amino acids long. V trimming: 6 bases; J trimming: 5 bases; junction bases outside the gene matches: 4. The CDR3 nucleotides read TGTGCCAGCAGACGAGGACTAGCGGGAACCGGGGAGCTGTTTTTT. As protein: CASRRGLAGTGELFF.

This chain links TRBV28 with TRBJ2-5, with a possible D match to TRBD1 (6 bases). Per the germline V gene, CDR1 is MDHEN and CDR2 is SYDVKM. This CDR3 is 12 amino acids long. Trimming removed 5 bases from V and 5 bases from J, with 9 bases in between. The CDR3 DNA follows: TGTGCCAGCAGTCAGGGGTTCGAGACCCAGTACTTC. This translates into CASSQGFETQYF. Complete variable domain (other parts from reference TRBV28 and TRBJ2-5): DVKVTQSSRYLVKRTGEKVFLECVQDMDHENMFWYRQDPGLGLRLIYFSYDVKMKEKGDIPEGYSVSREKKERFSLILESASTNQTSMYLCASSQGFETQYFGPGTRLLVL.

Only one count was recorded for this clone. The chain is built from TRBV18 and TRBJ1-2; no firm D call. The CDR3 has 16 residues. Deletions cut 0 bases from V and 4 bases from J, with 15 bases between. From germline, CDR1 is KGHSH and CDR2 LQKENI. In DNA form, the CDR3 reads TGTGCCAGCTCACCACCAAACGGGATGATGGGCTATGGCTACACCTTC. Translated, it gives CASSPPNGMMGYGYTF.

V is TRBV10-3 and J is TRBJ2-7, with TRBD1 matching 8 bases. CDR3 length equals 12 residues. The germline gives CDR1 ENHRY, CDR2 SYGVKD. V shed 6 bases, J shed 9 bases, and the junction held 7 bases outside the gene matches. For the CDR3, the DNA is TGTGCCATCAGGCAGACAGGGGACGGGCAGTACTTC. It translates to CAIRQTGDGQYF.

This sequence joins TRBV2 and TRBJ2-1, with D possibly matching TRBD2 (6 bases). Germline values: CDR1 SNHLY, CDR2 FYNNEI. The CDR3 covers 15 residues. V was clipped by 8 bases and J by 4 bases, with 18 bases between them. The CDR3 nucleotides are TGTGCCAGCGGGGGAACTAGCCTTCGGTACAATGAGCAGTTCTTC. Its protein product is CASGGTSLRYNEQFF.

The CDR3 DNA sequence: TGTGCCAGCTCAAACCAGGGGACAGCGGCAGTCCGCTCCTACGAGCAGTACTTC. Translation gives CASSNQGTAAVRSYEQYF. V usage is TRBV18 and J usage is TRBJ2-7; 7 positions agree with TRBD1. The junction had 16 bases not matched to a gene; V was cut back by 5 bases and J by 0 bases. The germline CDR1 and CDR2 sequences are KGHSH and LQKENI. This CDR3 has 18 residues.

The V and J genes are TRBV28 and TRBJ2-7; 7 bases are a match to TRBD1. Trimming cost V 5 bases and J 2 bases; bases outside gene matches: 9. The CDR3 consists of 15 residues. The germline V gene encodes CDR1 MDHEN and CDR2 SYDVKM. In DNA form, the CDR3 reads TGTGCCAGCAGTGAAGAGGACAGGCCTACCTACGAGCAGTACTTC. It yields the protein CASSEEDRPTYEQYF.

V is TRBV2 and J is TRBJ2-7; 7 nucleotides align to TRBD1. CDR3 length: 15 amino acids. V lost 6 bases to trimming and J lost 3 bases; unmatched junction nucleotides: 11. Germline V gene sequence: CDR1 SNHLY, CDR2 FYNNEI. The CDR3 region is CASSRWGQLNYEQYF. The CDR3 nucleotides read TGTGCCAGCAGCCGATGGGGACAGTTAAACTACGAGCAGTACTTC.

The CDR3 sequence: CASSLGGFNTEAFF. CDR3 DNA: TGTGCCAGCAGCCTAGGGGGTTTTAACACTGAAGCTTTCTTT. The genes are TRBV5-4 and TRBJ1-1; perhaps TRBD1 as D (6 bases). The germline V gene has CDR1 SGHNT and CDR2 YYREEE (reference sequence). CDR3 size: 14 residues. Deletions cut 4 bases from V and 2 bases from J, with 12 bases between.

V gene TRBV5-8 combines with J gene TRBJ2-7; TRBD1 matches 8 bases. Germline values: CDR1 SGHTS, CDR2 YDEGEE. V lost 2 bases and J lost 2; bases outside the gene matches: 3. This CDR3 region has 14 residues. CDR3 loop: CASSLQGGPYEQYF. CDR3 bases: TGTGCCAGCAGCTTACAGGGGGGACCCTACGAGCAGTACTTC.

The J gene is TRBJ2-7, the V gene TRBV28; D is unresolved. V was shortened by 6 bases and J by 4 bases, with 16 bases between the two germline ends. The CDR3 covers 14 residues. Germline values: CDR1 MDHEN, CDR2 SYDVKM. This CDR3 is CASRRSSVRYEQYF. In DNA form, the CDR3 reads TGTGCCAGCAGGAGGAGCTCTGTCCGATACGAGCAGTACTTC.

The chain recombines TRBV7-9 with TRBJ1-1; the D is unclear. Germline V gene lookup returns CDR1 SEHNR and CDR2 FQNEAQ (reference sequence). Deletions cut 6 bases from V and 0 bases from J, with 5 bases between. The CDR3 consists of 12 residues. The CDR3 loop reads CASRSVNTEAFF. The CDR3 coding sequence is TGTGCCAGCAGATCGGTGAACACTGAAGCTTTCTTT.

This chain connects TRBV5-4 to TRBJ2-1, with D perhaps matching TRBD2 (7 bases). This CDR3 is 15 amino acids long. Germline loops: CDR1 SGHNT, CDR2 YYREEE (reference sequence). V lost 4 bases and J 3 bases, leaving 14 bases between the germline ends. The CDR3 spells CASSPRGGVYNEQFF. The CDR3, as DNA: TGTGCCAGCAGCCCTCGAGGGGGGGTCTACAATGAGCAGTTCTTC.

V usage is TRBV5-5 and J usage is TRBJ2-1, with 11 bases lining up with TRBD2. Germline-derived CDR1 and CDR2 are SGHKS and YYEKEE (reference sequence). The CDR3 extends over 16 amino acids. The J segment lost 4 bases and the V segment lost 3 bases, leaving 6 bases of the junction unmatched. CDR3 region: CASSSPTSGSYNEQFF. The CDR3 DNA follows: TGTGCCAGCAGCTCACCCACTAGCGGGAGTTACAATGAGCAGTTCTTC.

The genes are TRBV7-2 and TRBJ2-7, with 10 bases fitting TRBD2. CDR3 length: 16 amino acids. Germline CDR1 SGHTA, CDR2 FQGNSA. Trimming cost V 5 bases and J 1 base; bases outside gene matches: 8. In DNA form, the CDR3 reads TGTGCCAGCAGCCCCCGGGGACTAGCGCTGTCCTACGAGCAGTACTTC. Translated: CASSPRGLALSYEQYF.